Listed below are T cell receptor beta chains from one sample, sequenced in a study of blood T cell repertoires in COVID-19. Here immunoSEQ multiplex PCR was the method, and the copy in TCRdb shows in-frame clones only, minus some. The profile shows roughly 200,000 clones, less than 85% of them singletons. The sequencing sample was made of peripheral blood. The receptors were sampled from a woman at least 80 years old with COVID-19, enrolled during active disease. The CDR3 runs from the conserved cysteine through the conserved F or W. Each record gives: V gene, clone size, D gene, J gene, CDR3 protein, CDR3 DNA. D genes are given only for firm matches. Not all rows give a size; the values are once, few, many and, for expanded clones, a class.

v_gene: TRBV5-1; abundance: once; d_gene: TRBD2; j_gene: TRBJ2-1; CDR3aa: CASTTLRTSGNREFF; CDR3nt: TGCGCCAGCACTACCCTCCGGACTAGCGGGAACAGGGAGTTCTTC
v_gene: TRBV27; abundance: once; d_gene: .; j_gene: TRBJ2-3; CDR3aa: CASSQRTSETQYF; CDR3nt: TGTGCCAGCAGCCAACGGACAAGTGAAACGCAGTATTTT
v_gene: TRBV2; abundance: .; d_gene: TRBD2; j_gene: TRBJ2-1; CDR3aa: CASRGFGASGGRNEQFF; CDR3nt: TGTGCCAGCAGGGGGTTTGGGGCTAGCGGGGGTCGTAATGAGCAGTTCTTC
v_gene: TRBV5-1; abundance: .; d_gene: .; j_gene: TRBJ2-7; CDR3aa: CASSPYQGYEQYF; CDR3nt: TGCGCCAGCAGTCCATATCAGGGCTACGAGCAGTACTTC
v_gene: TRBV6-1; abundance: .; d_gene: TRBD2; j_gene: TRBJ2-7; CDR3aa: CASSEGEGSYEQYF; CDR3nt: TGTGCCAGCAGTGAGGGGGAGGGCTCCTACGAGCAGTACTTC
v_gene: TRBV9; abundance: few; d_gene: .; j_gene: TRBJ1-6; CDR3aa: CASSSGGGGYNSPLHF; CDR3nt: TGTGCCAGCAGCTCTGGCGGGGGGGGATATAATTCACCCCTCCACTTT
v_gene: TRBV6-5; abundance: .; d_gene: TRBD1; j_gene: TRBJ1-4; CDR3aa: CASTPGQAGEKLFF; CDR3nt: TGTGCCAGCACCCCGGGACAGGCGGGCGAAAAACTGTTTTTT
v_gene: TRBV24-1; abundance: .; d_gene: TRBD2; j_gene: TRBJ2-5; CDR3aa: CATSDPSGRGETQYF; CDR3nt: TGTGCCACCAGTGACCCTAGCGGGAGGGGGGAGACCCAGTACTTC
v_gene: TRBV3-1/TRBV3-2; abundance: .; d_gene: .; j_gene: TRBJ1-3; CDR3aa: CASRQLAGNTIYF; CDR3nt: TGTGCCAGCAGACAGTTGGCTGGAAACACCATATATTTT
v_gene: TRBV7-3; abundance: .; d_gene: .; j_gene: TRBJ1-1; CDR3aa: CASRLDKNTEAFF; CDR3nt: TGTGCCAGCAGGCTCGACAAGAACACTGAAGCTTTCTTT
v_gene: TRBV7-3; abundance: .; d_gene: .; j_gene: TRBJ2-2; CDR3aa: CASSSRTNTGELFF; CDR3nt: TGTGCCAGCAGCTCCCGGACTAACACCGGGGAGCTGTTTTTT
v_gene: TRBV3-1/TRBV3-2; abundance: .; d_gene: .; j_gene: TRBJ2-3; CDR3aa: CASSSDSLDTQYF; CDR3nt: TGTGCCAGCAGTTCGGACTCTTTAGATACGCAGTATTTT
v_gene: TRBV12-3/TRBV12-4; abundance: .; d_gene: TRBD2; j_gene: TRBJ2-5; CDR3aa: CASRRGDPETQYF; CDR3nt: TGTGCCAGCCGGCGGGGGGATCCGGAGACCCAGTACTTC
v_gene: TRBV3-1/TRBV3-2; abundance: .; d_gene: .; j_gene: TRBJ1-1; CDR3aa: CASSQDVATTEAFF; CDR3nt: TGTGCCAGCAGCCAAGATGTGGCAACCACTGAAGCTTTCTTT
v_gene: TRBV3-1/TRBV3-2; abundance: .; d_gene: .; j_gene: TRBJ1-1; CDR3aa: CASSQGEGLGTEAFF; CDR3nt: TGTGCCAGCAGCCAAGGGGAGGGGCTGGGCACTGAAGCTTTCTTT
v_gene: TRBV5-1; abundance: .; d_gene: .; j_gene: TRBJ1-6; CDR3aa: CASSLGSGGVNNSPLHF; CDR3nt: TGCGCCAGCAGCTTGGGGAGCGGGGGCGTTAATAATTCACCCCTCCACTTT
v_gene: TRBV19; abundance: .; d_gene: TRBD1; j_gene: TRBJ1-6; CDR3aa: CASRVQGTGSNSPLHF; CDR3nt: TGTGCCAGTAGGGTTCAGGGGACAGGGTCGAACTCACCCCTCCACTTT
v_gene: TRBV2; abundance: once; d_gene: TRBD2; j_gene: TRBJ2-7; CDR3aa: CASSDRTSGYEQYF; CDR3nt: TGTGCCAGCAGTGACAGGACTAGCGGTTACGAGCAGTACTTC
v_gene: TRBV5-5; abundance: .; d_gene: .; j_gene: TRBJ1-4; CDR3aa: CASSLLAGAGTNEKLFF; CDR3nt: TGTGCCAGCAGCTTGCTGGCAGGGGCCGGAACTAATGAAAAACTGTTTTTT
v_gene: TRBV28; abundance: few; d_gene: .; j_gene: TRBJ2-7; CDR3aa: CASSLAGDPYEQYF; CDR3nt: TGTGCCAGCAGTTTGGCAGGGGACCCCTACGAGCAGTACTTC
v_gene: TRBV9; abundance: .; d_gene: .; j_gene: TRBJ2-3; CDR3aa: CASSVAREDTQYF; CDR3nt: TGTGCCAGCAGCGTAGCCCGTGAGGATACGCAGTATTTT
v_gene: TRBV3-1/TRBV3-2; abundance: once; d_gene: .; j_gene: TRBJ2-1; CDR3aa: CASSQWGYEQFF; CDR3nt: TGTGCCAGCAGCCAATGGGGCTATGAGCAGTTCTTC
v_gene: TRBV6-5; abundance: .; d_gene: .; j_gene: TRBJ1-4; CDR3aa: CASLYSYNEKLFF; CDR3nt: TGTGCCAGCCTTTACAGCTATAATGAAAAACTGTTTTTT
v_gene: TRBV14; abundance: once; d_gene: .; j_gene: TRBJ2-5; CDR3aa: CASSQVPRTDGGTQYF; CDR3nt: TGTGCCAGCAGCCAAGTTCCGAGGACAGACGGCGGGACCCAGTACTTC
v_gene: TRBV5-1; abundance: .; d_gene: TRBD2; j_gene: TRBJ2-2; CDR3aa: CATGGLAGAGTGELFF; CDR3nt: TGCGCCACCGGAGGACTAGCGGGAGCGGGCACCGGGGAGCTGTTTTTT
v_gene: TRBV24-1; abundance: .; d_gene: .; j_gene: TRBJ2-2; CDR3aa: CATSDTWETGELFF; CDR3nt: TGTGCCACCAGTGATACCTGGGAGACCGGGGAGCTGTTTTTT
v_gene: TRBV27; abundance: .; d_gene: TRBD1; j_gene: TRBJ1-2; CDR3aa: CASSPRQGGYGYTF; CDR3nt: TGTGCCAGCAGTCCCCGACAGGGTGGCTATGGCTACACCTTC
v_gene: TRBV7-9; abundance: .; d_gene: .; j_gene: TRBJ1-2; CDR3aa: CASSEEMTGVYGYTF; CDR3nt: TGTGCCAGCAGCGAAGAAATGACAGGTGTCTATGGCTACACCTTC
v_gene: TRBV6-5; abundance: few; d_gene: .; j_gene: TRBJ1-6; CDR3aa: CASAPWQANSPLHF; CDR3nt: TGTGCCAGCGCCCCGTGGCAGGCTAATTCACCCCTCCACTTT
v_gene: TRBV5-1; abundance: .; d_gene: .; j_gene: TRBJ1-2; CDR3aa: CASSLDYNYGYTF; CDR3nt: TGCGCCAGCAGCTTGGATTATAACTATGGCTACACCTTC
v_gene: TRBV2; abundance: .; d_gene: TRBD1; j_gene: TRBJ2-7; CDR3aa: CASRQGARSYEQYF; CDR3nt: TGTGCCAGCAGGCAGGGGGCCCGCTCCTACGAGCAGTACTTC
v_gene: TRBV3-1/TRBV3-2; abundance: .; d_gene: .; j_gene: TRBJ1-1; CDR3aa: CASSLGSYEAFF; CDR3nt: TGTGCCAGCAGCCTCGGGAGCTATGAAGCTTTCTTT
v_gene: TRBV11-3; abundance: once; d_gene: .; j_gene: TRBJ2-2; CDR3aa: CASSSMNTGELFF; CDR3nt: TGTGCCAGCAGTTCAATGAACACCGGGGAGCTGTTTTTT
v_gene: TRBV5-4; abundance: .; d_gene: .; j_gene: TRBJ2-2; CDR3aa: CASSPWPREAGELFF; CDR3nt: TGTGCCAGCAGCCCCTGGCCCCGGGAAGCCGGGGAGCTGTTTTTT
v_gene: TRBV2; abundance: .; d_gene: .; j_gene: TRBJ1-1; CDR3aa: CASREEEGYTEAFF; CDR3nt: TGTGCCAGCAGGGAGGAGGAGGGGTACACTGAAGCTTTCTTT
v_gene: TRBV28; abundance: .; d_gene: TRBD1; j_gene: TRBJ1-3; CDR3aa: CASKVGTASGNTIYF; CDR3nt: TGTGCCAGCAAGGTCGGGACAGCCTCTGGAAACACCATATATTTT
v_gene: TRBV20-1; abundance: .; d_gene: .; j_gene: TRBJ1-1; CDR3aa: CSARDGSLNTEAFF; CDR3nt: TGCAGTGCTCGTGATGGGAGTTTGAACACTGAAGCTTTCTTT
v_gene: TRBV19; abundance: .; d_gene: .; j_gene: TRBJ1-5; CDR3aa: CASKFLNQPQHF; CDR3nt: TGTGCCAGTAAATTCCTCAATCAGCCCCAGCATTTT
v_gene: TRBV18; abundance: once; d_gene: TRBD1; j_gene: TRBJ2-7; CDR3aa: CASSPRDSSYEQYF; CDR3nt: TGTGCCAGCTCACCCCGGGACAGCTCCTACGAGCAGTACTTC
v_gene: TRBV28; abundance: .; d_gene: .; j_gene: TRBJ1-1; CDR3aa: CASRRNTEAFF; CDR3nt: TGTGCCAGCAGGCGGAACACTGAAGCTTTCTTT
v_gene: TRBV6-5; abundance: .; d_gene: TRBD1; j_gene: TRBJ1-6; CDR3aa: CASRTGENSPLHF; CDR3nt: TGTGCCAGCCGGACAGGGGAGAATTCACCCCTCCACTTT
v_gene: TRBV7-3; abundance: .; d_gene: TRBD2; j_gene: TRBJ2-1; CDR3aa: CASSARGGWSHNEQFF; CDR3nt: TGTGCCAGCAGCGCCCGCGGGGGGTGGTCCCACAATGAGCAGTTCTTC
v_gene: TRBV6-1; abundance: .; d_gene: .; j_gene: TRBJ2-7; CDR3aa: CASSDFRATGFHEQYF; CDR3nt: TGTGCCAGCAGTGATTTCCGGGCGACAGGCTTCCACGAGCAGTACTTC
v_gene: TRBV5-1; abundance: .; d_gene: TRBD1; j_gene: TRBJ1-2; CDR3aa: CASSETGGAFYGYTF; CDR3nt: TGCGCCAGCAGCGAGACAGGGGGCGCGTTCTATGGCTACACCTTC
v_gene: TRBV2; abundance: once; d_gene: .; j_gene: TRBJ1-5; CDR3aa: CASSEAYGSQPQHF; CDR3nt: TGTGCCAGCAGTGAAGCTTACGGGTCTCAGCCCCAGCATTTT
v_gene: TRBV2; abundance: .; d_gene: .; j_gene: TRBJ1-2; CDR3aa: CASNGGRGSYGYTF; CDR3nt: TGTGCCAGCAATGGGGGCAGGGGAAGCTATGGCTACACCTTC
v_gene: TRBV27; abundance: .; d_gene: .; j_gene: TRBJ2-7; CDR3aa: CASSNTYGTAGIPGVLHF; CDR3nt: TGTGCCAGCAGCAACACTTATGGGACAGCCGGCATCCCGGGGGTTTTGCACTTC
v_gene: TRBV5-1; abundance: .; d_gene: .; j_gene: TRBJ2-3; CDR3aa: CASKTGPRGVTDTQYF; CDR3nt: TGCGCCAGCAAAACAGGGCCCCGGGGGGTCACAGATACGCAGTATTTT
v_gene: TRBV5-1; abundance: .; d_gene: TRBD1; j_gene: TRBJ1-2; CDR3aa: CASSLAGDRLNYGYTF; CDR3nt: TGCGCCAGCAGCTTGGCAGGGGACAGGCTGAACTATGGCTACACCTTC
v_gene: TRBV15; abundance: .; d_gene: .; j_gene: TRBJ1-3; CDR3aa: CATSKERGGNTIYF; CDR3nt: TGTGCCACCAGCAAAGAACGGGGTGGAAACACCATATATTTT
v_gene: TRBV6-2/TRBV6-3; abundance: .; d_gene: .; j_gene: TRBJ2-5; CDR3aa: CASSPSGTQYF; CDR3nt: TGTGCCAGCAGCCCCAGCGGGACCCAGTACTTC
v_gene: TRBV18; abundance: .; d_gene: .; j_gene: TRBJ1-1; CDR3aa: CASSQGGGFSTEAFF; CDR3nt: TGTGCCAGCTCCCAAGGGGGGGGATTCTCCACTGAAGCTTTCTTT
v_gene: TRBV27; abundance: .; d_gene: TRBD2; j_gene: TRBJ2-3; CDR3aa: CASSFRLAGPDTQYF; CDR3nt: TGTGCCAGCAGTTTTCGGTTAGCGGGCCCAGATACGCAGTATTTT